This T cell receptor (beta chain) stems from a study of human T cells and chemical hapten exposure. As for the study in general: Each patient's scalp received weekly diphenylcyclopropenone throughout the approximately 25-week study.

Time point defined: pre-sensitization, week 0. As for treatment: therapeutic diphenylcyclopropenone sensitization with weekly scalp DPC. This clonotype was counted a few times. Trimming stripped 5 bases from V and 4 bases from J, with 12 bases between. CDR3 size: 14 residues. Germline V lookup: CDR1 KGHDR, CDR2 SFDVKD. The library put unique molecular identifiers onto individual cDNA molecules. TCRdb used MiXCR to reprocess the RACE reads, holding one entry per CDR3 protein. The data contain over 300,000 distinct CDR3 sequences, more than 4.5% of them singletons. Sequenced here: whole blood, sampled in connection with sensitization to the hapten diphenylcyclopropenone (DPC). V is TRBV24-1 and J is TRBJ2-3, with D hard to call. This receptor was obtained from a woman between 45 and 60 years old with alopecia areata. Some clones in this sample may be carry-over from other donors' samples. The CDR3 protein is CATSGTPEPDTQYF. CDR3 coding DNA: TGTGCCACCAGTGGGACCCCCGAACCAGATACGCAGTATTTT.